The rows below give T cell receptor beta chains drawn from one sample of a study of blood T cell repertoires in COVID-19. The table came from immunoSEQ multiplex PCR; TCRdb's copy has only in-frame clones and leaves some out. This repertoire shows tens of thousands of clones, about three quarters found once; its top ten account for approximately 23%. Sequencing was done on a sample of peripheral blood. These receptors all stem from a human donor in a cohort sampled during active COVID-19. The CDR3 runs from the conserved cysteine through the conserved F or W. D genes are given only for firm matches. Rows give clone size only sometimes, using once, few, many, or a class for an expanded clone.

clone size	D gene	V gene	J gene	CDR3 protein	CDR3 DNA
.	.	TRBV19	TRBJ2-1	CASSMRSGYNEQFF	TGTGCCAGTAGTATGCGTTCGGGGTACAATGAGCAGTTCTTC
.	TRBD1	TRBV11-2	TRBJ1-1	CASSQVDRGMNTEAFF	TGTGCCAGCAGCCAGGTGGACAGGGGAATGAACACTGAAGCTTTCTTT
.	.	TRBV6-1	TRBJ2-3	CASSERGSTDTQYF	TGTGCCAGCAGTGAGAGGGGGAGCACAGATACGCAGTATTTT
.	TRBD1	TRBV5-1	TRBJ2-1	CASSRTGESSYNEQFF	TGCGCCAGCAGTCGGACAGGGGAAAGCTCCTACAATGAGCAGTTCTTC
.	.	TRBV10-3	TRBJ2-3	CAISPGPEGADTQYF	TGTGCCATCAGTCCCGGTCCGGAAGGAGCAGATACGCAGTATTTT
once	.	TRBV5-1	TRBJ2-1	CASSPELVNEQFF	TGCGCCAGCAGCCCGGAGTTGGTCAATGAGCAGTTCTTC
few	TRBD2	TRBV29-1	TRBJ2-7	CSVDGTSGIEQYF	TGCAGCGTTGATGGGACTAGCGGGATAGAGCAGTACTTC
few	.	TRBV30	TRBJ2-3	CAWSTGPDTQYF	TGTGCCTGGAGTACAGGTCCAGATACGCAGTATTTT
.	.	TRBV7-2	TRBJ2-1	CASSLAGANFNEQFF	TGTGCCAGCAGCTTAGCGGGAGCCAACTTCAATGAGCAGTTCTTC
.	TRBD2	TRBV11-3	TRBJ2-3	CASSLGLAGDPSTDTQYF	TGTGCCAGCAGCCTAGGACTAGCGGGGGATCCTAGCACAGATACGCAGTATTTT
.	.	TRBV7-2	TRBJ2-3	CASSPRRTLDTQYF	TGTGCCAGCAGCCCCCGGAGGACTCTAGATACGCAGTATTTT
.	TRBD1	TRBV5-1	TRBJ2-1	CASSLDRGRYNEQFF	TGCGCCAGCAGCTTGGACAGGGGGCGGTACAATGAGCAGTTCTTC
.	.	TRBV19	TRBJ2-2	CASSPPYGELFF	TGTGCCAGTAGTCCTCCCTACGGGGAGCTGTTTTTT
.	.	TRBV19	TRBJ1-1	CASSISLAGTNTEAFF	TGTGCCAGTAGTATCAGCCTAGCGGGCACCAACACTGAAGCTTTCTTT
.	.	TRBV28	TRBJ1-1	CASSLGGKSNTEAFF	TGTGCCAGCAGTTTGGGGGGGAAGTCGAACACTGAAGCTTTCTTT